The rows below give T cell receptor beta chains drawn from one sample of a study of PD-L1 blockade in urothelial cancer. The assay was immunoSEQ multiplex PCR, and TCRdb's table has in-frame clones only and misses some. Among 75,000 to 100,000 clones, 70% to 90% were seen once, and the ten largest hold approximately 8.4%. The sample in question was PBMCs, obtained around atezolizumab (anti-PD-L1) treatment. The receptors originated from a man between 65 and 85 years old with urothelial cancer. The CDR3 runs from the conserved cysteine through the conserved F or W. D genes are given only for firm matches. Expanded clones get a size class; other rows say once, few or many, or leave the size out.

>.|.|14|TRBV10-3|TRBJ1-1
TGTGCCATCAGTGGAGGGGGGAGGGACACTGAAGCTTTCTTT
CAISGGGRDTEAFF
>.|once|13|TRBV7-2|TRBJ1-2
TGTGCCAGCAGCTTGCAGACTAACTATGGCTACACCTTC
CASSLQTNYGYTF
>.|.|15|TRBV5-6|TRBJ1-1
TGTGCCAGCAGCTTGGAGGTAGGGGAGAACACTGAAGCTTTCTTT
CASSLEVGENTEAFF
>.|once|11|TRBV5-6|TRBJ2-7
TGTGCCAGCAGCTTGGGTAACGAGCAGTACTTC
CASSLGNEQYF
>.|.|15|TRBV6-1|TRBJ1-4
TGTGCCAGCAGTGAAGCGGGGGGGCCGGGTGAAAAACTGTTTTTT
CASSEAGGPGEKLFF
>.|.|14|TRBV2|TRBJ2-3
TGTGCCAGCAGTGAATGGAGTAGGATAGATACGCAGTATTTT
CASSEWSRIDTQYF
>.|.|14|TRBV11-3|TRBJ2-3
TGTGCCAGCAGCCTCTTGGCAGGGGCTGATACGCAGTATTTT
CASSLLAGADTQYF
>TRBD1|.|17|TRBV5-1|TRBJ2-2
TGCGCCAGCAGACCAAACCCGGGACAGGGGTCCACCGGGGAGCTGTTTTTT
CASRPNPGQGSTGELFF
>.|.|15|TRBV30|TRBJ1-4
TGTGCCTGGAGTGTAGGAGGGGCCGAGGATGAAAAACTGTTTTTT
CAWSVGGAEDEKLFF
>.|.|13|TRBV19|TRBJ1-1
TGTGCCAGTAAGCAGGGCGTGAACACTGAAGCTTTCTTT
CASKQGVNTEAFF
>TRBD2|.|16|TRBV5-1|TRBJ2-2
TGCGCCAGCAGCTTGGAAGCGGGGACGGGCACCGGGGAGCTGTTTTTT
CASSLEAGTGTGELFF
>.|.|16|TRBV19|TRBJ1-2
TGTGCCAGTAGTACCCGGACAGTCAGCCCGGGGGGTGGCTACACCTTC
CASSTRTVSPGGGYTF
>.|few|13|TRBV5-6|TRBJ2-3
TGTGCCAGCAGCAGACTAGGGGTAGATACGCAGTATTTT
CASSRLGVDTQYF
>TRBD2|few|15|TRBV7-3|TRBJ2-7
TGTGCCAGCAGCGATGGGGCTAGCGGGAGCTACGAGCAGTACTTC
CASSDGASGSYEQYF
>.|once|15|TRBV7-2|TRBJ2-1
TGTGCCAGCAGCTTAAATTTTCGGGGGTACAATGAGCAGTTCTTC
CASSLNFRGYNEQFF
>.|once|14|TRBV12-5|TRBJ2-1
TGTGCTAGTGGTGCGTCGGGAACGGGAAATGAGCAGTTCTTC
CASGASGTGNEQFF
>.|.|14|TRBV6-1|TRBJ1-1
TGTGCCAGCAGCCAAAAAACAGGGAACACTGAAGCTTTCTTT
CASSQKTGNTEAFF
>TRBD1|many|17|TRBV4-1|TRBJ2-2
TGCGCCAGCAGCCACAGAGGGGACAGGGGGCGGACCGGGGAGCTGTTTTTT
CASSHRGDRGRTGELFF
>TRBD1|.|16|TRBV2|TRBJ2-2
TGTGCCAGCAGTGAGCGGGACAGGGAGAACACCGGGGAGCTGTTTTTT
CASSERDRENTGELFF
>TRBD1|.|20|TRBV7-3|TRBJ2-1
TGTGCCAGCAGCCTAAGGGACAGGGGGGCCTTAGCGGGAAGCTACAATGAGCAGTTCTTC
CASSLRDRGALAGSYNEQFF
>.|.|14|TRBV29-1|TRBJ1-2
TGCAGCGTTGATACCCTGGGGGCACACTATGGCTACACCTTC
CSVDTLGAHYGYTF
>.|.|15|TRBV6-5|TRBJ2-3
TGTGCCAGCAGTTACGGTCGGGGACACACAGATACGCAGTATTTT
CASSYGRGHTDTQYF
>TRBD1|.|14|TRBV10-1|TRBJ2-7
TGCGCCAGCATCGCGGACAGGGTCTCGGGGGAGCAGTACTTC
CASIADRVSGEQYF
>.|.|13|TRBV4-1|TRBJ1-1
TGCGCCAGCAGCCAAGCAGTATCCACTGAAGCTTTCTTT
CASSQAVSTEAFF
>.|.|13|TRBV4-2|TRBJ2-2
TGTGCCAGCAGCCAAGATAGCGGCGGGGAGCTGTTTTTT
CASSQDSGGELFF
>TRBD1|.|14|TRBV11-2|TRBJ1-1
TGTGCCAGCAGCTTGACAGGGGGTGACACTGAAGCTTTCTTT
CASSLTGGDTEAFF
>TRBD1|.|13|TRBV11-2|TRBJ2-7
TGTGCCAGCAGCTTACTAAGGACAGGCGAGCAGTACTTC
CASSLLRTGEQYF
>TRBD2|.|15|TRBV7-9|TRBJ2-1
TGTGCCAGCAGCTTTCACGGACTAGCGGGAGAGGAGCAGTTCTTC
CASSFHGLAGEEQFF
>TRBD2|.|14|TRBV10-3|TRBJ2-2
TGTGCCGCCACGGAACTAGCGGGGACCGGGGAGCTGTTTTTT
CAATELAGTGELFF
>TRBD1|.|15|TRBV7-9|TRBJ2-7
TGTGCCAGCAGCTTCCAGGGACAGCACTCCTACGAGCAGTACTTC
CASSFQGQHSYEQYF
>.|.|16|TRBV18|TRBJ1-2
TGTGCCAGCTCACCATCGGCAGGGGCCGGATTCTATGGCTACACCTTC
CASSPSAGAGFYGYTF
>TRBD1|.|13|TRBV19|TRBJ1-2
TGTGCCAGTAGTCAAGGGACAGTATATGGCTACACCTTC
CASSQGTVYGYTF
>TRBD2|once|13|TRBV11-2|TRBJ2-7
TGCGCCAGCAACCTTACGGGGAGGGATGAGCAGTACTTC
CASNLTGRDEQYF
>TRBD2|.|15|TRBV9|TRBJ2-7
TGTGCCAGCAGCTCAAGCGGGACGGCCTCCTACGAGCAGTACTTC
CASSSSGTASYEQYF
>.|.|15|TRBV6-1|TRBJ1-5
TGTGCCAGCAGTGCGGGACTTACTAGCAATCAGCCCCAGCATTTT
CASSAGLTSNQPQHF
>.|.|15|TRBV15|TRBJ1-4
TGTGCCACCGGGGGGAGTTTTGCAACTAATGAAAAACTGTTTTTT
CATGGSFATNEKLFF
>.|.|18|TRBV7-5|TRBJ2-3
TGTGCCAGAAGCACCGAGCTAGCGGGGGGGCTTTTGTCAGATACGCAGTATTTT
CARSTELAGGLLSDTQYF
>.|.|13|TRBV4-3|TRBJ2-7
TGCGCCAGCAGCCAAGATAAGGGGTACGAGCAGTACTTC
CASSQDKGYEQYF
>TRBD1|.|13|TRBV27|TRBJ2-2
TGTGCCAGCAGTTTAAACAGGGGCGGGGAGCTGTTTTTT
CASSLNRGGELFF
>.|.|14|TRBV6-1|TRBJ1-1
TGTGCCAGCAGTGAATTTGGGGGCGACACTGAAGCTTTCTTT
CASSEFGGDTEAFF
>TRBD1|.|14|TRBV28|TRBJ1-5
TGTGCCAGCAGTTTAACAGGGGGCAATCAGCCCCAGCATTTT
CASSLTGGNQPQHF